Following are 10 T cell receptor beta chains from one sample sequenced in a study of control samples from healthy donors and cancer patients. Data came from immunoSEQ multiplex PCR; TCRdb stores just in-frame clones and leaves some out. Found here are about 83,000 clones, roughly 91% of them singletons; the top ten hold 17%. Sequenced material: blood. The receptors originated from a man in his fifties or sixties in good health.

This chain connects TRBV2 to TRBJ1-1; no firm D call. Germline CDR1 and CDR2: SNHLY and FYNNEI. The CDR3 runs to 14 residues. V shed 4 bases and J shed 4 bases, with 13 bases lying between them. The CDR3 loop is CASSVRRTPTEAFF. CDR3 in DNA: TGTGCCAGCAGTGTGCGACGTACCCCCACTGAAGCTTTCTTT.

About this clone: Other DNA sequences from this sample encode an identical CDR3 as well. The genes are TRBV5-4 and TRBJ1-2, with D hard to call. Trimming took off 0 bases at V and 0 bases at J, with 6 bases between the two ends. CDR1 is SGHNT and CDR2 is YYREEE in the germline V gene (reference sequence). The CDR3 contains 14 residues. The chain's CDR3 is CASSLAGANYGYTF. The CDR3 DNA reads TGTGCCAGCAGCTTGGCCGGGGCTAACTATGGCTACACCTTC. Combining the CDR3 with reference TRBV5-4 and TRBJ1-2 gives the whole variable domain ETGVTQSPTHLIKTRGQQVTLRCSSQSGHNTVSWYQQALGQGPQFIFQYYREEENGRGNFPPRFSGLQFPNYSSELNVNALELDDSALYLCASSLAGANYGYTFGSGTRLTVV.

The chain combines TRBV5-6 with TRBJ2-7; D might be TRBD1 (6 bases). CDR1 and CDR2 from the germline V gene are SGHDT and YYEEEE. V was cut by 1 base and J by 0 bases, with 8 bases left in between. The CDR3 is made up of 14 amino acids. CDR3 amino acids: CASSLIRGSYEQYF. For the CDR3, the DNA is TGTGCCAGCAGCTTGATCAGGGGCTCCTACGAGCAGTACTTC.

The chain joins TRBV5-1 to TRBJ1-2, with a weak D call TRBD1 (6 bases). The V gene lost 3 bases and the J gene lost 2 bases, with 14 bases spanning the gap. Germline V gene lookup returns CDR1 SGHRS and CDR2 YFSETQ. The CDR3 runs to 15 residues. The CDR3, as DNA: TGCGCCAGCAGCTCCCAAGGGGGAGGGAACTATGGCTACACCTTC. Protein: CASSSQGGGNYGYTF.

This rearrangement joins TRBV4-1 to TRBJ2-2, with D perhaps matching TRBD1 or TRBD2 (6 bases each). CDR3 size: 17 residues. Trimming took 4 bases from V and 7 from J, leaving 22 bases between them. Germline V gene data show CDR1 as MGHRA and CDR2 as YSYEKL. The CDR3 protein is CASSLRGSGDMVGELFF. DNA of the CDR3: TGCGCCAGCAGCCTCAGGGGTAGCGGCGACATGGTCGGGGAGCTGTTTTTT.

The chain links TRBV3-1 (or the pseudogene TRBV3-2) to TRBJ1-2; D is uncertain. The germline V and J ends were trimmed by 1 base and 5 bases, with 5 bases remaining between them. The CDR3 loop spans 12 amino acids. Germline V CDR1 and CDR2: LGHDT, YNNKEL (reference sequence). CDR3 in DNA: TGTGCCAGCAGCCAAGCGGTGTATGGCTACACCTTC. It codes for CASSQAVYGYTF.

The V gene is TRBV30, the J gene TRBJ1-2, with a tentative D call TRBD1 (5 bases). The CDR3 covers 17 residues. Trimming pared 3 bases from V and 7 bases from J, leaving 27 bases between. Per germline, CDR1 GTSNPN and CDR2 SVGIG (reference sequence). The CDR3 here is CAWSDTSSGRRPGGYTF. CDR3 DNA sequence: TGTGCCTGGAGCGACACGTCCTCGGGACGCCGGCCAGGTGGCTACACCTTC.

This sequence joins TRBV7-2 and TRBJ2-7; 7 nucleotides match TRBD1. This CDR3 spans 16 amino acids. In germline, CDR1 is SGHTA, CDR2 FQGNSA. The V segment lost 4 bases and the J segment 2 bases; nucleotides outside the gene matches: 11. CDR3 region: CASSSSLTGRAYEQYF. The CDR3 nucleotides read TGTGCCAGCAGCTCTTCTTTGACAGGGCGAGCCTACGAGCAGTACTTC. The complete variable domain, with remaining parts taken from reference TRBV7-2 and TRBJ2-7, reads GAGVSQSPSNKVTEKGKDVELRCDPISGHTALYWYRQSLGQGLEFLIYFQGNSAPDKSGLPSDRFSAERTGGSVSTLTIQRTQQEDSAVYLCASSSSLTGRAYEQYFGPGTRLTVT.

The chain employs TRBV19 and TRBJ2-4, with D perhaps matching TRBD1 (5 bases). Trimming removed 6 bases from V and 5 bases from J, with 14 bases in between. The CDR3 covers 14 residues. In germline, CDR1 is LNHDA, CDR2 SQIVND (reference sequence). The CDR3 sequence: CASSPGQRENIQYF. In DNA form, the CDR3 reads TGTGCCAGTAGCCCCGGACAACGGGAAAACATTCAGTACTTC.

This CDR3 reads CASSRVDSSGNTIYF. In nucleotides, the CDR3 is TGCGCCAGCAGCAGGGTGGATAGCTCTGGAAACACCATATATTTT. The chain uses TRBV4-1 and TRBJ1-3; D is undetermined. The length of the CDR3 is 15 residues. In germline, CDR1 is MGHRA, CDR2 YSYEKL. The V end lost 5 bases, the J end lost 0 bases, and 11 bases lay between the germline ends.